The clone carrying this T cell receptor beta chain was picked up many times. Each cDNA got a UMI-containing oligo ligated at its 3' end. The first PCR ran roughly 4 cycles with an equimolar RC1.1 and RC1.2 beta primer mix. TCRdb re-analysed the UMI-ligation and nested PCR reads in MiXCR, keeping a single row per CDR3 protein. Of just under 50,000 distinct CDR3 sequences listed, more than 9% are singletons. Germline lookup yields CDR1 SGHAT and CDR2 FQNNGV. V shed 5 bases and J shed 2 bases, with 7 bases lying between them. CDR3 length: 13 residues. The sample belongs to a study of quantifying T cell responses using KT2 cells. Study-level background: Reverse transcription used primers in the TCR alpha and beta constant regions. Estimated efficiency of the T4 ligation step was above 8.5% under optimum conditions. A predetermined fluorescence threshold ended the second PCR, run as a qPCR.

Known numbers of the T cell clone KT2 were added to PBMC. KT2 cells were mixed with fixed PBMC numbers at varying ratios. This chain uses TRBV11-2 with TRBJ2-1; D is uncertain. The sequenced sample was PBMCs spiked with cells of the T cell clone KT2. The sequence derives from a human donor. The CDR3 sequence is CASSPQAYNEQFF. DNA of the CDR3: TGTGCCAGCAGCCCCCAGGCCTACAATGAGCAGTTCTTC. The variable domain in full, completed from reference TRBV11-2 and TRBJ2-1, reads EAGVAQSPRYKIIEKRQSVAFWCNPISGHATLYWYQQILGQGPKLLIQFQNNGVVDDSQLPKDRFSAERLKGVDSTLKIQPAKLEDSAVYLCASSPQAYNEQFFGPGTRLTVL.